The sequence of this TCR beta chain was determined in a study of a mutant IDH1 vaccine in newly diagnosed glioma. Looking at the study overall: The first vaccination came 4-6 weeks after radiotherapy alone, or with temozolomide cycles. The treated group averaged around 40 years old and was about 60% male, roughly 40% female. In the visit schedule, V12 fell in week 35, while V13 fell in week 47. Most patients had radiochemotherapy with temozolomide before enrollment; others had one alone.

Worth noting for this clone: Antigen specificity is unknown.

CDR3 length: 15 amino acids. CDR1 SGHAT and CDR2 FQNNGV come from the germline V gene. The ends lost 1 base at V and 3 bases at J; junction bases unmatched: 3. The time point here: week 35, safety follow-up. Vaccination comprised doses that each held 300 ug of mutant IDH1 20-mer peptide, plus topical imiquimod. Libraries were prepared by immunoSEQ multiplex PCR; TCRdb keeps only in-frame clonotypes and omits some of them. The sample comprises about 48,000 clones, 76% of which are singletons, and more than 9% rests with the top ten. The chain is built from TRBV11-2 and TRBJ2-7, with TRBD1 matching over 10 bases. The source of this sequence is a man aged 35-49 years with glioma. The sequenced sample was PBMCs, obtained from a glioma patient whose treatment included an IDH1 peptide vaccine. CDR3 region: CASSLGGTGVYEQYF. The CDR3 DNA reads as TGTGCCAGCAGCTTAGGCGGGACAGGGGTCTACGAGCAGTACTTC. Variable domain in full (rest from reference TRBV11-2 and TRBJ2-7): EAGVAQSPRYKIIEKRQSVAFWCNPISGHATLYWYQQILGQGPKLLIQFQNNGVVDDSQLPKDRFSAERLKGVDSTLKIQPAKLEDSAVYLCASSLGGTGVYEQYFGPGTRLTVT.